This T cell receptor beta chain was retrieved from a study of cytomegalovirus exposure and HLA in healthy donors. Findings and limits, study-wide: Presence/absence analyses treated sequencing depth as roughly uniform across donors. Per published accounts, TCR beta sequences correctly predicted the HLA-A and HLA-B alleles of most subjects.

Samples came from healthy bone marrow donors. The V end lost 6 bases, the J end lost 5 bases, and 16 bases lay between the germline ends. Germline CDR1 reads MRHNA; CDR2 reads SNTAGT. The CDR3 contains 14 residues. As to this clone: Its antigen remains unknown.

Primers included in the PCR were 60 Vbeta and 13 Jbeta primers. Profiling relied on immunoSEQ multiplex PCR, and the TCRdb table lists in-frame clones only, not all of them. The profile covers roughly 130,000 clones, with 60% to 75% appearing a single time and 5.8% taken by the ten largest. This sequence originates from a woman between 45 and 65 years old in good health and CMV-seropositive. This chain uses TRBV6-4 with TRBJ1-2; weak D call: TRBD1 (6 bases). Source material: PBMCs. Here the CDR3 reads CASRGSRTAYGYTF. The CDR3 DNA sequence: TGTGCCAGCAGGGGGTCGAGGACAGCTTATGGCTACACCTTC.